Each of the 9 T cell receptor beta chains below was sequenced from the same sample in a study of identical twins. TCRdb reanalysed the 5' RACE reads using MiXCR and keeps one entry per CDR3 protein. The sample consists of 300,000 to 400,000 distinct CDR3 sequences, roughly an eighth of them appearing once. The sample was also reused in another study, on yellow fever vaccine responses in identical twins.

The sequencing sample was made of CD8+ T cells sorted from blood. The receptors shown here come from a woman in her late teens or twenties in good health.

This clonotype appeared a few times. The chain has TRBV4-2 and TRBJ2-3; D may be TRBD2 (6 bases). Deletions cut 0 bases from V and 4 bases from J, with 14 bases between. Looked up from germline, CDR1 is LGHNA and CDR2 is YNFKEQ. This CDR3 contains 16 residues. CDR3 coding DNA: TGTGCCAGCAGCCAAGAGGCGGGGAGCGAGGCAGATACGCAGTATTTT. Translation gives CASSQEAGSEADTQYF.

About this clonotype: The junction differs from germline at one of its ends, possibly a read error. CDR3 bases: TGCAGCGCCGGACAGGGCCCTGGCACAGATATGCAGTATTTT. As protein: CSAGQGPGTDMQYF. This chain joins TRBV29-1 and TRBJ2-3; 8 bases agree with TRBD1. The CDR3 length is 14 residues. In germline, CDR1 is SQVTM, CDR2 ANQGSEA.

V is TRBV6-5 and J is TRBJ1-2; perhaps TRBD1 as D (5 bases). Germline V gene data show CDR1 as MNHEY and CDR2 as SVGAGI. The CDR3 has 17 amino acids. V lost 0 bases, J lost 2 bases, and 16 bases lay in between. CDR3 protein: CASSYSAVKTDNYGYTF. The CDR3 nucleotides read TGTGCCAGCAGTTACTCGGCGGTGAAGACAGACAACTATGGCTACACCTTC.

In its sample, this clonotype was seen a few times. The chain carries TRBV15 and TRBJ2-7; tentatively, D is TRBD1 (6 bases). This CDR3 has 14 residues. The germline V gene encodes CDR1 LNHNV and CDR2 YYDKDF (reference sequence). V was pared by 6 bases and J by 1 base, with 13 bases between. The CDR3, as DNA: TGTGCCACCAGGTCGGGGACATCGTCCTACGAGCAGTACGTC. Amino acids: CATRSGTSSYEQYV.

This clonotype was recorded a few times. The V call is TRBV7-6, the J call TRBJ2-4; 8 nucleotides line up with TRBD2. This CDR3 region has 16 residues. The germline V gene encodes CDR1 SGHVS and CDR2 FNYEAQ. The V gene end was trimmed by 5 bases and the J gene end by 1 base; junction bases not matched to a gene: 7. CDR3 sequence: CASSAGGGMAKNIQYF. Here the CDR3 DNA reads TGTGCCAGCAGCGCCGGGGGGGGAATGGCCAAAAACATTCAGTACTTC.

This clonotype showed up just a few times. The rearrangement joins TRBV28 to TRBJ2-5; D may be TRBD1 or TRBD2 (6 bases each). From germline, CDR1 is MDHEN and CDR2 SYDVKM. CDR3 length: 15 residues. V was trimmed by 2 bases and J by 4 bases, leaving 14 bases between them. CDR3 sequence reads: CASSLGGGPAETQYF. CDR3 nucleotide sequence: TGTGCCAGCAGTTTAGGAGGGGGGCCCGCAGAGACCCAGTACTTC.

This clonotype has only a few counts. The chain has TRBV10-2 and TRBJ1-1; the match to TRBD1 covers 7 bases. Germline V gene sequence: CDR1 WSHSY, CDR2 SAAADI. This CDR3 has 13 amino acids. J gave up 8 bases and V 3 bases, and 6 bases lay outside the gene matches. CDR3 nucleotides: TGCGCCAGCAGTGACTCCGGGACAGCGGAAGCTTTCTTT. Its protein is CASSDSGTAEAFF.

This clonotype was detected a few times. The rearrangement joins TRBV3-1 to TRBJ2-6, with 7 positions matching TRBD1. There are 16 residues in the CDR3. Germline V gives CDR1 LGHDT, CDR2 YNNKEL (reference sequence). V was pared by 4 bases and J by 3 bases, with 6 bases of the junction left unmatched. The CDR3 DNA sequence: TGTGCCAGCAGCCTCGACAGGGTGGATGGGGCCAACGTCCTGACTTTC. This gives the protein CASSLDRVDGANVLTF.

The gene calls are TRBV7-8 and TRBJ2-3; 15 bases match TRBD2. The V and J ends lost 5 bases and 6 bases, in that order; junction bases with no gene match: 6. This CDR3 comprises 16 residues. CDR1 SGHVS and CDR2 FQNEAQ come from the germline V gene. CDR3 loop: CASSPWTSGRGDTQYF. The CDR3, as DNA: TGTGCCAGCAGCCCCTGGACTAGCGGGAGGGGGGATACGCAGTATTTT.